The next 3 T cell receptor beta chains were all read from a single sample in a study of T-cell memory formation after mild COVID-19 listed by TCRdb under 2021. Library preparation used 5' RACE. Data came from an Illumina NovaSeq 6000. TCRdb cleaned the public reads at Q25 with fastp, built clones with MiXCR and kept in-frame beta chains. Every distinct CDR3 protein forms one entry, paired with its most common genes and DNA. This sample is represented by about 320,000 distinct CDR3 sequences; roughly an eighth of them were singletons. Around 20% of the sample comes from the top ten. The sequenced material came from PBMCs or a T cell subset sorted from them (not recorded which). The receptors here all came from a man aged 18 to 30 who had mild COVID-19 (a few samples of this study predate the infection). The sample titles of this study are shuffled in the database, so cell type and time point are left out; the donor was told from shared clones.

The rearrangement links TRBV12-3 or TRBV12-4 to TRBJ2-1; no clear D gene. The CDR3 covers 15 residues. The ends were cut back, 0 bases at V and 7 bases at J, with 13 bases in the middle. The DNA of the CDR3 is TGTGCCAGCAGTTTAGCGGTTCTTACTTGGAATGAGCAGTTCTTC. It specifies CASSLAVLTWNEQFF.

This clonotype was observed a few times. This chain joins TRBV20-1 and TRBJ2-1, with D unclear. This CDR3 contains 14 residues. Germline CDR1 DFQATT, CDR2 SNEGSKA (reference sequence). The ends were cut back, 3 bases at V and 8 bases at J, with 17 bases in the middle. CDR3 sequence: CSASVSLVSDEQFF. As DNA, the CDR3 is TGCAGTGCTAGTGTAAGTCTAGTCAGCGATGAGCAGTTCTTC.

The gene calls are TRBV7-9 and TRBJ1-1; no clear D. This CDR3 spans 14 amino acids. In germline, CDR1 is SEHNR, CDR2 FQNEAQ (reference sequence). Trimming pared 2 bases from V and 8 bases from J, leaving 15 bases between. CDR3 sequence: CASSLQENPDEAFF. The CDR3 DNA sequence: TGTGCCAGCAGCTTACAGGAGAACCCGGACGAAGCTTTCTTT.